This T cell receptor (beta chain) was identified during a study of lymphopenia after photon versus proton radiotherapy. Study-level findings and limits: Survival link was tested only in deceased patients; proton benefit remains a possibility. Under photons, naive T cells and diversity fell while effector/memory populations rose. After lymphocyte nadir, photon-treated repertoires showed oligoclonal expansion, especially CD8+ Temra.

Produced via immunoSEQ multiplex PCR; TCRdb's table is partial and in-frame only. This table has roughly 67,000 clones, approximately 91% appearing once. As for this clone: The antigen remains undetermined.

The sample in question was peripheral blood, obtained from a patient treated with photon-based radiotherapy. The TCR was taken from a woman in her sixties or seventies with pancreatic cancer.

As DNA, the CDR3 is TGTGCCAGCAGGCGGCAGGGGATGAATCAGCCCCAGCATTTT. As protein: CASRRQGMNQPQHF. V and J are TRBV28 and TRBJ1-5, with a weak D call TRBD1 (6 bases). CDR1 and CDR2 (germline): MDHEN, SYDVKM. The CDR3 contains 14 residues. Trimming removed 6 bases at V and 4 bases at J, with 13 bases between.